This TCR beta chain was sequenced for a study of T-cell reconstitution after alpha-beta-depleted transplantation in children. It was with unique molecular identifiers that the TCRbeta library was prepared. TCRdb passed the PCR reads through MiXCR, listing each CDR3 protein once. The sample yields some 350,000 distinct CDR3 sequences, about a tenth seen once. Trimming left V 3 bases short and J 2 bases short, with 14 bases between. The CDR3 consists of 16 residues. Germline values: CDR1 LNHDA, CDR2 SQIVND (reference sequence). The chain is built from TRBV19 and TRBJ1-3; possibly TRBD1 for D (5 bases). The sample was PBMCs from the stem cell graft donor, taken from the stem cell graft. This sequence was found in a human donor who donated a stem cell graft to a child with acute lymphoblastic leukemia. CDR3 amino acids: CASSIWTGLTGNTIYF. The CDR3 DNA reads TGTGCCAGTAGTATTTGGACGGGACTTACTGGAAACACCATATATTTT.